This TCR beta chain was recovered during a study of T cells in Graves' hyperthyroidism and ophthalmopathy. RNA transcripts served as the template for amplifying TCR beta CDR3 regions. RT-PCR in the first round (using the HTBI primer set) targeted the TCR CDR3. TCRdb reprocessed the multiplex PCR reads via MiXCR and lists one record per CDR3 protein. Among 550,000 to 600,000 distinct CDR3 sequences listed, 46% were seen once. Per germline, CDR1 DFQATT and CDR2 SNEGSKA (reference sequence). The CDR3 covers 14 residues. V gave up 3 bases and J gave up 4 bases, with 13 bases separating them. The study, taken as a whole, reports: Ophthalmopathy onset followed model prediction by a median about seven months. Blood samples included most of the expanded thyroid clonotypes exceeding 0.001. Stable hyperthyroidism and ophthalmopathy were separated using 13 V-J signatures.

As regards this clonotype: Its antigen is not known.

The sequenced sample was peripheral blood or thyroid tissue (not recorded which). The rearrangement uses TRBV20-1 and TRBJ1-5, with D maybe TRBD1 (6 bases). The source is an adult woman with Graves' disease, either hyperthyroidism or ophthalmopathy (not recorded which). Here the CDR3 reads CSASAGTSNQPQHF. The CDR3 bases are TGCAGTGCTAGCGCCGGGACATCTAATCAGCCCCAGCATTTT.